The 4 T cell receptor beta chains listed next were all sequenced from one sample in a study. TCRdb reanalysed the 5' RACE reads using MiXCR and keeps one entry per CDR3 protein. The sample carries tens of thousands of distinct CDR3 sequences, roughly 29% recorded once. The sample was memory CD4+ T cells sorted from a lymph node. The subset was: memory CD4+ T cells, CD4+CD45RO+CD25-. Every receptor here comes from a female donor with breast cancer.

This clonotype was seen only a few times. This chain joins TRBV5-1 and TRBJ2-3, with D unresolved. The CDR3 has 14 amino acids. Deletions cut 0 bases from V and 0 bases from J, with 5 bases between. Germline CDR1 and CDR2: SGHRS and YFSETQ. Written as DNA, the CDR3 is TGCGCCAGCAGCTTGGCGGAAAGCACAGATACGCAGTATTTT. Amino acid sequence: CASSLAESTDTQYF.

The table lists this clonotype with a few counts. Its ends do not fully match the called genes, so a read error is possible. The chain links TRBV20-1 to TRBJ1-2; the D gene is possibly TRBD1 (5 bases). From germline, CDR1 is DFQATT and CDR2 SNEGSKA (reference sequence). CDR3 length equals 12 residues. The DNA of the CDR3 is TGCAGTGCTAGAGATTCGGGGCGGGATCCGATCTTC. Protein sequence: CSARDSGRDPIF.

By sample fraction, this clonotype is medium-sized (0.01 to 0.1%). CDR3 coding DNA: TGTGCCAGCAGTTACGGGGTCTCGGAACAAGAGACCCAGTACTTC. It codes for CASSYGVSEQETQYF. The rearrangement joins TRBV6-5 to TRBJ2-5, with D unclear. Germline V lookup: CDR1 MNHEY, CDR2 SVGAGI. The CDR3 has 15 amino acids. Trimming stripped 2 bases from V and 2 bases from J, with 12 bases between.

In DNA form, the CDR3 reads TGTGCCAGCAGCCTAAGCAGCAGGGGGCGGGAGCAGTACGTC. This encodes CASSLSSRGREQYV. The chain employs TRBV7-9 and TRBJ2-7; 8 bases are shared with TRBD1. The CDR3 is made up of 14 amino acids. CDR1 is SEHNR and CDR2 is FQNEAQ in the germline V gene (reference sequence). Trimming cost V 5 bases and J 7 bases; bases outside gene matches: 10.